Listed below are T cell receptor beta chains from one sample, sequenced in a study of T-cell memory formation after mild COVID-19. In TCRdb, the 5' RACE reads were re-called with MiXCR into one record per CDR3 protein. The sample has 470,000 or so distinct CDR3 sequences, approximately 18% seen once; the top ten hold 20% to 25%. The sequencing sample was made of PBMCs or a T cell subset sorted from them (not recorded which). The receptors come from a man in his late teens or twenties who had mild COVID-19 (a few samples of this study predate the infection). Cell type and time point are not known. Each CDR3 is given with its conserved first and last residue. A D gene is named only where the DNA matches it firmly. Not all rows give a size; the values are once, few, many and, for expanded clones, a class.

TRBV5-6	TRBJ2-7	NA	many	CASSLGQYEQYF	TGTGCCAGCAGCTTGGGGCAGTACGAGCAGTACTTC
TRBV4-3	TRBJ2-1	NA	few	CASSQESTGALGEQFF	TGCGCCAGCAGCCAAGAATCTACTGGGGCCCTGGGGGAGCAGTTCTTC
TRBV5-4	TRBJ2-3	TRBD2	NA	CASSLTASGADTQYF	TGTGCCAGCAGCTTGACAGCCAGCGGGGCAGATACGCAGTATTTT
TRBV15	TRBJ1-4	NA	NA	CATSFGELILEKLFF	TGTGCCACCTCTTTTGGGGAGCTAATTTTGGAAAAACTGTTTTTT
TRBV21-1	TRBJ2-4	NA	NA	CASSIRTPKNIQYF	TGTGCCAGCAGCATTCGGACACCAAAAAACATTCAGTACTTC
TRBV7-6	TRBJ2-3	NA	NA	CASSLALQGDTQYF	TGTGCCAGCAGCTTAGCCCTCCAGGGTGATACGCAGTATTTT
TRBV6-5	TRBJ1-2	NA	few	CASSYGPLYGYTF	TGTGCCAGCAGTTATGGACCTCTCTATGGCTACACCTTC
TRBV5-6	TRBJ2-1	TRBD2	NA	CASSTYSGGAQNEQFF	TGTGCCAGCAGCACATATAGCGGGGGGGCCCAGAATGAGCAGTTCTTC
TRBV7-9	TRBJ2-7	TRBD1	NA	CASQGQGFIEQYF	TGTGCGAGCCAGGGACAGGGGTTCATCGAGCAGTACTTC
TRBV7-9	TRBJ1-1	TRBD1	NA	CASSDTDREEGAFF	TGTGCCAGCAGCGATACTGACAGGGAGGAGGGGGCTTTCTTT
TRBV7-9	TRBJ1-2	NA	NA	CASSLGIDGYTF	TGTGCCAGCAGCTTAGGGATCGATGGCTACACCTTC